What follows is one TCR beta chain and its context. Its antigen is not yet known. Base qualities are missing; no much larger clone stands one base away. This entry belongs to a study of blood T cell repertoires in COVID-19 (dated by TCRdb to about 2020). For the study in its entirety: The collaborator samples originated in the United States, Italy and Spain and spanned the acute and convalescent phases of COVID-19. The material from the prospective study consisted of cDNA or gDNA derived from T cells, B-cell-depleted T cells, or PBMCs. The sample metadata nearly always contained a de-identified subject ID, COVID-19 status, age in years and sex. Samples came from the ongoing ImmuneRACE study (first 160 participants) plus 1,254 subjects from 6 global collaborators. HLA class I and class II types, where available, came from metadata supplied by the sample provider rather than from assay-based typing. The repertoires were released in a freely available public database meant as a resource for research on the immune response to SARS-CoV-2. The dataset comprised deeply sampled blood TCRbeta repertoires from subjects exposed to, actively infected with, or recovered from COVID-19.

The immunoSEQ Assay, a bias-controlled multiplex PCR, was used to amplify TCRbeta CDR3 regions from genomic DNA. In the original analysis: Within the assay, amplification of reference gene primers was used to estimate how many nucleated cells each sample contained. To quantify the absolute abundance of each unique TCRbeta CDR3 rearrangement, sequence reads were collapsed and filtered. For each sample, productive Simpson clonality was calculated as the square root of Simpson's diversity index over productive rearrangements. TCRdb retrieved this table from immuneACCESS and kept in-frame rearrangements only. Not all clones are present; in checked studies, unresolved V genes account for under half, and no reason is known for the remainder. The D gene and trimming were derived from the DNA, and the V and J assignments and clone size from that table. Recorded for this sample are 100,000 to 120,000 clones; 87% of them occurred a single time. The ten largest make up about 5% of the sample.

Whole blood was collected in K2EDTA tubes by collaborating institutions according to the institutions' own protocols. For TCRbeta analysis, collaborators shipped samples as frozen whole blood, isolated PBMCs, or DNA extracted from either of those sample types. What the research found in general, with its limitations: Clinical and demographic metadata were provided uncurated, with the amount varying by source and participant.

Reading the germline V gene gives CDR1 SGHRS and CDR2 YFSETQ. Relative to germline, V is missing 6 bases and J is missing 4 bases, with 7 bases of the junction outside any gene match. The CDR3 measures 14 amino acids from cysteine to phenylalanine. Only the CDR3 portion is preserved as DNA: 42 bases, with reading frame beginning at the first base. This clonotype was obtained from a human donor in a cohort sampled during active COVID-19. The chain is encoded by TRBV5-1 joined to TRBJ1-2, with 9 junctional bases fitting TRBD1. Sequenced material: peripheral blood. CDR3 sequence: CASNRGDRVYGYTF. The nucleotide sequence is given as TGCGCCAGCAACAGGGGGGACAGGGTCTATGGCTACACCTTC.